One sample yielded the 13 T cell receptor beta chains listed below, sequenced in a study of CD8+ T cells in alopecia areata. Indicated treatment: oral pan-JAK inhibitor, 5-10 mg twice daily. TCR sequencing used cDNA made by reverse transcription of extracted RNA. Measured with immunoSEQ multiplex PCR; TCRdb has only the in-frame clones, and not every one. The sample records 200,000 to 250,000 clones, 64% being singletons. The sequenced sample was CD4+ T cells sorted from blood, obtained at week 4, from a patient treated with tofacitinib. The receptors here all came from a human donor with alopecia areata.

The chain couples TRBV27 to TRBJ2-7; TRBD2 might be the D (5 bases). This CDR3 has 15 residues. Germline V lookup: CDR1 MNHEY, CDR2 SMNVEV (reference sequence). Trimming removed 1 base at V and 5 bases at J, with 15 bases between. This chain's CDR3 is CASSLLAIFYDEQYF. The DNA of the CDR3 is TGTGCCAGCAGTTTATTAGCGATCTTCTACGACGAGCAGTACTTC.

In this sample, this clone turned up once. The rearrangement joins TRBV23-1 to TRBJ1-2; maybe TRBD1 (6 bases). TRBV23-1 is identified as an open reading frame with a role that is uncertain. CDR3 size: 17 residues. The ends were cut back, 0 bases at V and 5 bases at J, with 19 bases in the middle. DNA for the CDR3: TGCGCCAGCAGTCAATCGTTGGGGGGCCCTACCCTTTATGGCTACACCTTC. Its translation is CASSQSLGGPTLYGYTF.

The rearrangement links TRBV29-1 to TRBJ2-7; 8 bases are shared with TRBD2. Germline CDR1 and CDR2: SQVTM and ANQGSEA. Trimming removed 5 bases from V and 3 bases from J; junction bases left unmatched: 3. There are 12 residues in the CDR3. CDR3 sequence: CSVHGGGYEQYF. The CDR3 DNA follows: TGCAGCGTTCACGGGGGGGGCTACGAGCAGTACTTC.

This chain connects TRBV6-5 to TRBJ1-3; tentatively, D is TRBD1 (5 bases). Germline loops: CDR1 MNHEY, CDR2 SVGAGI. The CDR3 spans 12 residues. Trimming took off 4 bases at V and 7 bases at J, with 8 bases between the two ends. CDR3 residues: CASSSGYNTIYF. The CDR3, as DNA: TGTGCCAGCAGTTCAGGGTATAACACCATATATTTT.

The rearrangement links TRBV2 to TRBJ2-3; no firm D call. The CDR3 is 14 amino acids. Germline-derived CDR1 and CDR2 are SNHLY and FYNNEI. Trimming shortened V by 0 bases and J by 6 bases, and 10 bases separated the two germline ends. The CDR3 here is CASSEALVGDTQYF. The CDR3 DNA reads as TGTGCCAGCAGTGAAGCGCTAGTTGGCGATACGCAGTATTTT.

V usage is TRBV4-1 and J usage is TRBJ1-2; 9 nucleotides agree with TRBD1. This CDR3 contains 15 residues. Per the germline V gene, CDR1 is MGHRA and CDR2 is YSYEKL. Unmatched junction bases numbered 7, after V lost 1 base and J lost 7 bases. The CDR3 loop reads CASSQAGQGSLGYTF. DNA of the CDR3: TGCGCCAGCAGCCAAGCGGGACAGGGCTCCCTTGGCTACACCTTC.

The chain carries TRBV30 and TRBJ1-3, with D uncertain. V lost 4 bases, J lost 0 bases, and 7 bases lay in between. This CDR3 has 13 amino acids. Per the germline V gene, CDR1 is GTSNPN and CDR2 is SVGIG (reference sequence). CDR3 DNA sequence: TGTGCCTGGACAGCCAACTCTGGAAACACCATATATTTT. Translation: CAWTANSGNTIYF.

In this sample, this clone turned up a few times. V gene TRBV7-9 combines with J gene TRBJ1-3; D is perhaps TRBD1 (6 bases). CDR3 length: 15 residues. Between the trimmed V and J ends, which lost 5 bases and 2 bases, there was a span of 13 bases. Germline CDR1 SEHNR, CDR2 FQNEAQ (reference sequence). CDR3 nucleotide sequence: TGTGCCAGCAGCGGTCTCGGGACACCTGGAAACACCATATATTTT. Its translation: CASSGLGTPGNTIYF. Variable domain in full (rest from reference TRBV7-9 and TRBJ1-3): DTGVSQNPRHKITKRGQNVTFRCDPISEHNRLYWYRQTLGQGPEFLTYFQNEAQLEKSRLLSDRFSAERPKGSFSTLEIQRTEQGDSAMYLCASSGLGTPGNTIYFGEGSWLTVV.

This clone was detected a few times. The V and J genes are TRBV4-2 and TRBJ2-3; possibly TRBD2 for D (7 bases). The CDR3 extends over 15 amino acids. Germline values: CDR1 LGHNA, CDR2 YNFKEQ. V shed 1 base and J shed 5 bases, with 13 bases lying between them. The CDR3 sequence is CASSQVTGGLDTQYF. In nucleotides, the CDR3 is TGTGCCAGCAGCCAAGTGACGGGGGGCCTAGATACGCAGTATTTT.

V gene TRBV14 combines with J gene TRBJ1-2, with unresolved D. Trimming cost V 0 bases and J 3 bases, with 8 bases left between them. Germline V CDR1 and CDR2: SGHDN, FVKESK. The CDR3 contains 14 residues. The CDR3 region is CASSQDYGDYGYTF. The CDR3 DNA sequence: TGTGCCAGCAGCCAAGATTACGGTGACTATGGCTACACCTTC.

The CDR3 region has the DNA TGCGCCAGCAGCCAGGTACCGACAGTAAGAGGACAGCCCCAGCATTTT. Translated: CASSQVPTVRGQPQHF. This chain connects TRBV4-1 to TRBJ1-5, with D possibly TRBD1 on 5 matching bases. CDR3 size: 16 residues. CDR1 MGHRA and CDR2 YSYEKL come from the germline V gene. V was cut by 3 bases and J by 7 bases, with 19 bases left in between.

Only one count was recorded for this clone. V gene TRBV5-6 combines with J gene TRBJ1-1; D remains unclear. V was pared by 3 bases and J by 1 base, with 10 bases between. This CDR3 spans 14 amino acids. The germline V gene has CDR1 SGHDT and CDR2 YYEEEE. The DNA for the CDR3 is TGTGCCAGCAGCTGGCTCGAGAGGAACACTGAAGCTTTCTTT. Translation gives CASSWLERNTEAFF.

J is TRBJ2-5 and V is TRBV6-6; TRBD2 matches 7 bases. CDR1 and CDR2 from the germline V gene are MNHNY and SVGAGI (reference sequence). The CDR3 extends over 12 amino acids. The CDR3 DNA reads TGTGCTACACGGGGAGGGACGGAGACCCAGTACTTC. The encoded protein is CATRGGTETQYF.